This T cell receptor beta chain was recovered during a study of OX40 agonist ivuxolimab in advanced cancers. Libraries were prepared by immunoSEQ multiplex PCR; TCRdb keeps only in-frame clonotypes and omits some of them. This table has roughly 53,000 clones, around nine tenths appearing once. The count of this clone is one. Its antigen is not identified. Study outcomes and limitations: Doses of 0.1 to 3.0 mg/kg were accompanied by clonal expansion of CD4+ and CD8+ blood T cells by week 6. Patients who responded partially at 0.1-3.0 mg/kg showed clonal expansion ranking among the lowest.

Germline V gene data show CDR1 as WSHSY and CDR2 as SAAADI. The CDR3 covers 13 residues. The V gene end was trimmed by 8 bases and the J gene end by 3 bases; junction bases not matched to a gene: 4. The source of this sequence is an adult with an advanced solid tumor such as melanoma, head and neck, liver or kidney cancer. The specimen comprised CD4+ or CD8+ T cells sorted from blood, sampled in a trial of the OX40 agonist ivuxolimab. This chain connects TRBV10-2 to TRBJ2-1, with 7 nucleotides matching TRBD2. CDR3 DNA sequence: TGCGCCAGCTACGCGGGGGACTACAATGAGCAGTTCTTC. This sequence encodes CASYAGDYNEQFF.